This T cell receptor (beta chain) was captured by sequencing in a study of T-cell memory formation after mild COVID-19. As for the study in general: TCR clusters showed largely donor specificity. Study results and caveats: Several responding clones turned up in pre-infection memory, indicating that cross-reactive memory may have taken part. CD4/CD8 balance held among clones contracting day 15 to 85, and later expanders leaned CD4+. The authors did not confirm SARS-CoV-2 specificity of second-wave clones peaking day 37.

V was shortened by 3 bases and J by 1 base, with 6 bases between the two germline ends. The CDR3 covers 13 residues. CDR1 and CDR2 from the germline V gene are KGHSH and LQKENI. TCRdb re-derived calls from the 5' RACE reads in MiXCR, one entry per CDR3 protein. The sample has hundreds of thousands of distinct CDR3 sequences; less than 25% are singletons. As for this clonotype: As yet, its antigen is unknown.

The receptor comes from an adult woman who had mild COVID-19 (a few samples of this study predate the infection). Cell type and time point are not known. This sequence joins TRBV18 and TRBJ1-1; D ambiguous. Specimen: PBMCs or a T cell subset sorted from them (not recorded which). CDR3 residues: CASSPQKNTEAFF. In DNA, the CDR3 is TGTGCCAGCTCACCGCAGAAGAACACTGAAGCTTTCTTT. Variable domain in full (rest from reference TRBV18 and TRBJ1-1): NAGVMQNPRHLVRRRGQEARLRCSPMKGHSHVYWYRQLPEEGLKFMVYLQKENIIDESGMPKERFSAEFPKEGPSILRIQQVVRGDSAAYFCASSPQKNTEAFFGQGTRLTVV.